This T cell receptor beta chain was recorded in a study of T cells after yellow fever vaccination. V lost 8 bases to trimming and J lost 6 bases, with 14 bases between them. Germline V gene lookup returns CDR1 MNHNS and CDR2 SASEGT. The length of the CDR3 is 12 residues. 5'RACE template switching produced TCR cDNA carrying a universal primer site and UMIs. One entry per CDR3 protein, called by TCRdb with MiXCR from the 5' RACE reads. The sample records 280,000 or so distinct CDR3 sequences, 8.5% to 10% being singletons. Notes on the study in general: Relatively few clonotypes were ones that appeared in both CD4 and CD8 compartments.

This clonotype has a count of ten or more. The target antigen is unknown. The clonotype was recovered from a young man who received the YFV17D yellow fever vaccine. Sequenced material: CD4+ T cells sorted from PBMCs, taken 5 days after the yellow fever booster vaccination. The chain has TRBV6-1 and TRBJ2-7, with no clear D. The chain's CDR3 is CASATVSGEQYV. The CDR3 DNA sequence: TGTGCCAGCGCGACGGTATCTGGCGAGCAGTACGTC.